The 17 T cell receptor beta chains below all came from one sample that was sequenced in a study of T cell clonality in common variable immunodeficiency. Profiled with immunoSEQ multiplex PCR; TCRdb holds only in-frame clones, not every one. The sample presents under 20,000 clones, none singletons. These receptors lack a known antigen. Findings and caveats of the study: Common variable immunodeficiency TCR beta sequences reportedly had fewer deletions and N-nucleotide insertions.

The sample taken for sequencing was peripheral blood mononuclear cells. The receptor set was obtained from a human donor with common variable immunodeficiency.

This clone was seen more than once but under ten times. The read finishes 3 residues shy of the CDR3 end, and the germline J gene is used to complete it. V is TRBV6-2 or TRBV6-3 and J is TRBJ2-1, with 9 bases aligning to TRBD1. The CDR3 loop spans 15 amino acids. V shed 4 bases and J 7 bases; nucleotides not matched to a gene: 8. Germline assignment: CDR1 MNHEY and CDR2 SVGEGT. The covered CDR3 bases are TGTGCCAGCAGTTCCACAGGGGGCCTAGGGAATGAG. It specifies CASSSTGGLGNE. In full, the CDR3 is CASSSTGGLGNEQFF.

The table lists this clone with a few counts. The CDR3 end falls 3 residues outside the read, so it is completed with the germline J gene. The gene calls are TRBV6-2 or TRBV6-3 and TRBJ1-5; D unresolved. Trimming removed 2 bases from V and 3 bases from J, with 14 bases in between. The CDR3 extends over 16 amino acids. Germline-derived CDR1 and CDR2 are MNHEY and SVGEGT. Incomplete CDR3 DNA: TGTGCCAGCAGTTACACCGAGAGGGTGCCCAATCAGCCC. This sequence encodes CASSYTERVPNQP. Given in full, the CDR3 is CASSYTERVPNQPQHF.

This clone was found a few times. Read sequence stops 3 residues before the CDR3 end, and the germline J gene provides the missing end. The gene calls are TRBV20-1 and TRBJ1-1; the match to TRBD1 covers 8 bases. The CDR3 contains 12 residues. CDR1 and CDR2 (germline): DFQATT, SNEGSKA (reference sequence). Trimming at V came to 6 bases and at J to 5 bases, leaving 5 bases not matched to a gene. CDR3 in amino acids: CSAPDRATEAFF. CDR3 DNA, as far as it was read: TGCAGTGCACCGGACAGGGCGACTGAA.

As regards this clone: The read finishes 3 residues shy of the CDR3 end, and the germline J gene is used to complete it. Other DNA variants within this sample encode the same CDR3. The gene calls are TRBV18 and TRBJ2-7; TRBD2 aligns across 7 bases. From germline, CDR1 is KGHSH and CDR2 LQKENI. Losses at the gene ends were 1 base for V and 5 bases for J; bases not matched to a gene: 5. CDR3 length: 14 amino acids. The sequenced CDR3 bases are TGTGCCAGCTCACCACAGGGCGGGGGAGACGAG. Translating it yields CASSPQGGGDE. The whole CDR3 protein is CASSPQGGGDEQYF.

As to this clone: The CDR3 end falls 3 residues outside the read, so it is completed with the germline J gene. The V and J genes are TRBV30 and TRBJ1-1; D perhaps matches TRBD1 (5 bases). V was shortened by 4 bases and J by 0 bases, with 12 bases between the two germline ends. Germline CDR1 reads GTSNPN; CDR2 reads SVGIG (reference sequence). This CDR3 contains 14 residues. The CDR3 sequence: CAWTRRGVNTEAFF. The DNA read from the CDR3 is TGTGCCTGGACCCGCCGAGGGGTGAACACTGAA. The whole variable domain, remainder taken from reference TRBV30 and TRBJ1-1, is SQTIHQWPATLVQPVGSPLSLECTVEGTSNPNLYWYRQAAGRGLQLLFYSVGIGQISSEVPQNLSASRPQDRQFILSSKKLLLSDSGFYLCAWTRRGVNTEAFFGQGTRLTVV.

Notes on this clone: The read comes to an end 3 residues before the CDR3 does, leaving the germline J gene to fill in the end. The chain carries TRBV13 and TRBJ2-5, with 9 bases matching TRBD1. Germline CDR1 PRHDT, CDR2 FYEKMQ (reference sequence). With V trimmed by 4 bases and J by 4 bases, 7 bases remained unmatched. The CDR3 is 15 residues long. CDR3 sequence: CASSSRGQGGETQYF. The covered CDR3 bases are TGTGCCAGCAGCTCACGGGGACAGGGAGGAGAGACC.

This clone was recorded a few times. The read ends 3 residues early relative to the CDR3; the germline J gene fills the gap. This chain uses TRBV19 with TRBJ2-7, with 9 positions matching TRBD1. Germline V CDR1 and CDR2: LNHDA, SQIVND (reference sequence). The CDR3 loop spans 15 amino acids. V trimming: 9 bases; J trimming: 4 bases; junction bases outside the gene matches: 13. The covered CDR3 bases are TGTGCCAGCCGACACGGAGGGGACAGGGCGTACGAG. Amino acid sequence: CASRHGGDRAYE. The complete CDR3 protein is CASRHGGDRAYEQYF.

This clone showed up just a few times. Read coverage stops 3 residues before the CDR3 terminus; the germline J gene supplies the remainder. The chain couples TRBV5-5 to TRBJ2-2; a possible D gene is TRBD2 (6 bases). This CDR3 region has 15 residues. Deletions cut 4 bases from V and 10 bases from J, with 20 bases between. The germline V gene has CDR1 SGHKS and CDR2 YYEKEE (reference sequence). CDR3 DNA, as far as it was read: TGTGCCAGCAGCCATTGGGGGGAGGTGAATGAGGAG. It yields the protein CASSHWGEVNEE. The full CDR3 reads CASSHWGEVNEELFF.

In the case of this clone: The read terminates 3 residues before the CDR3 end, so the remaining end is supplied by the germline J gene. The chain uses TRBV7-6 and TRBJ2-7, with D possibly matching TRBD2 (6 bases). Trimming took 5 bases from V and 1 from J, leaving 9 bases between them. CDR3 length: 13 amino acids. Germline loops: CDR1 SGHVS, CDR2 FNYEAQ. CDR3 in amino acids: CASSAGISYEQYF. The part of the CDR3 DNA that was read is TGTGCCAGCAGCGCGGGGATTTCCTACGAG. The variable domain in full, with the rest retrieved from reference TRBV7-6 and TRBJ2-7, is GAGVSQSPRYKVTKRGQDVALRCDPISGHVSLYWYRQALGQGPEFLTYFNYEAQQDKSGLPNDRFSAERPEGSISTLTIQRTEQRDSAMYRCASSAGISYEQYFGPGTRLTVT.

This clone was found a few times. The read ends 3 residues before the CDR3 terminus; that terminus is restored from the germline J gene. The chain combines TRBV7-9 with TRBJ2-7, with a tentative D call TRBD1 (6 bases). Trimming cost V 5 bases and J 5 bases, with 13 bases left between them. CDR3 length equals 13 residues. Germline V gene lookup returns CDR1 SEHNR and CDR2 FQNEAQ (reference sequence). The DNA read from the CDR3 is TGTGCCAGCAGCCCTGGGGGCCCCCACGAG. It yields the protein CASSPGGPHE. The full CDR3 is CASSPGGPHEQYF.

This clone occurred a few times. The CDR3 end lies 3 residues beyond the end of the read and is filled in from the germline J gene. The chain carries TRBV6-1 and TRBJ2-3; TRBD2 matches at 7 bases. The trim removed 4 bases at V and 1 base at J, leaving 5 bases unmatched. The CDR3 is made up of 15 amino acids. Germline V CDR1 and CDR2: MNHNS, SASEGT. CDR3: CASSVGAGGTDTQYF. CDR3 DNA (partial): TGTGCCAGCAGTGTAGGGGCGGGGGGCACAGATACG.

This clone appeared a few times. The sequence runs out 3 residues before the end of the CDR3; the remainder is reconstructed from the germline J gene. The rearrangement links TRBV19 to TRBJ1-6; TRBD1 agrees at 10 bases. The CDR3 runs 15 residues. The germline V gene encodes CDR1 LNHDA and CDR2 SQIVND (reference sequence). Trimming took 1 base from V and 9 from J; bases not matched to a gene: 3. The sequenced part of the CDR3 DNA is TGTGCCAGTAGTATAGCTCGGACAGGGGGTTCACCC. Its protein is CASSIARTGGSP. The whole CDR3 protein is CASSIARTGGSPLHF.

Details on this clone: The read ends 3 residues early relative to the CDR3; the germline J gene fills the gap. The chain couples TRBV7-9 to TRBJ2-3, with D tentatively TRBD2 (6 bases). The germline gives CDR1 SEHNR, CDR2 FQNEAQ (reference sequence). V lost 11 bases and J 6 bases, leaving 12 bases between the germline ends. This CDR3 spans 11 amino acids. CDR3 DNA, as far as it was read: TGTGCCGGCGAGCGGGTGGATACG. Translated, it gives CAGERVDT. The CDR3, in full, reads CAGERVDTQYF. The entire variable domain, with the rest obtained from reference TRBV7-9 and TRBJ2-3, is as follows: DTGVSQNPRHKITKRGQNVTFRCDPISEHNRLYWYRQTLGQGPEFLTYFQNEAQLEKSRLLSDRFSAERPKGSFSTLEIQRTEQGDSAMYLCAGERVDTQYFGPGTRLTVL.

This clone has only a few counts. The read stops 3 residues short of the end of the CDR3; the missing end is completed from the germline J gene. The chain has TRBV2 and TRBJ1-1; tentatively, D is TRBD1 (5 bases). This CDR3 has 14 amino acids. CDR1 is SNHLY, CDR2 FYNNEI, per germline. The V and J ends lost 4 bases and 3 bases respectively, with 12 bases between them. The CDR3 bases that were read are TGTGCCAGCAGTGCAGTCAGGGCGGACACTGAA. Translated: CASSAVRADTE. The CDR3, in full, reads CASSAVRADTEAFF.

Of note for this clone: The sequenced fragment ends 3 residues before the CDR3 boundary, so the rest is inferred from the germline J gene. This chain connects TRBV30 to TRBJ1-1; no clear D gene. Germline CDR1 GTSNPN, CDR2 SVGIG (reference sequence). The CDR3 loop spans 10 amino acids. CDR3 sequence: CAWIRFEAFF. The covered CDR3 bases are TGTGCCTGGATACGGTTCGAA.

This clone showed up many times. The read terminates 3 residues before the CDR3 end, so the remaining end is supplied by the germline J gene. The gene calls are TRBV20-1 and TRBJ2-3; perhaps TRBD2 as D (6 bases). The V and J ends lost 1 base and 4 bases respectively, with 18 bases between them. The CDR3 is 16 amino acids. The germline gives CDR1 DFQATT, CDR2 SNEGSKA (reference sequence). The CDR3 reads CSARAGLGGSADTQYF. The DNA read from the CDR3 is TGCAGTGCTAGAGCGGGGTTGGGGGGTAGCGCAGATACG.

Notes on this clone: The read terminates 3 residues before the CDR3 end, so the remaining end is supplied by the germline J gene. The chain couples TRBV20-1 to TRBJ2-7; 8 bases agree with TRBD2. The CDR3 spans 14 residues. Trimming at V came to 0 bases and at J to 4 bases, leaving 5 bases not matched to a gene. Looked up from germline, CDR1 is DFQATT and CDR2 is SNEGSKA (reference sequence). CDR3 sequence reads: CSARDLAGGYEQYF. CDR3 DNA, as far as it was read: TGCAGTGCTAGAGATTTGGCGGGAGGATACGAG.